Listed here is a single T cell receptor beta chain. Deletions cut 8 bases from V and 4 bases from J, with 11 bases between. Germline lookup yields CDR1 SGHTA and CDR2 FQGNSA. The CDR3 loop spans 12 amino acids. The method was immunoSEQ multiplex PCR; TCRdb's version includes in-frame clones alone and lacks a portion of them. The sample holds 95,000 to 150,000 clones, 80% to 90% seen once. The data were taken from a study of T cell responses to AZD1222 COVID-19 vaccine. The input for sequencing was peripheral blood, taken on day 0 of AZD1222 vaccination. V usage is TRBV7-2 and J usage is TRBJ1-2; D is ambiguous. This TCR derives from an adult in good health. The CDR3, as DNA: TGTGCCAGCTCAGCTTCTCTCTATGGCTACACCTTC. This sequence encodes CASSASLYGYTF.